These 6 T cell receptor beta chains share one sample of origin, sequenced in a study of cytomegalovirus exposure and HLA in healthy donors. This table comes from immunoSEQ multiplex PCR, and its TCRdb copy is limited to in-frame clones, with some not included. The data hold about 110,000 clones, with roughly 88% observed a single time. Sequencing was performed on PBMCs. The receptors stem from a woman between 18 and 30 years old in good health and CMV-seronegative.

The rearrangement uses TRBV6-5 and TRBJ1-5; D remains ambiguous. The CDR3 consists of 14 residues. V was trimmed by 6 bases and J by 5 bases, leaving 14 bases between them. Per germline, CDR1 MNHEY and CDR2 SVGAGI. The chain's CDR3 is CASSLNVADQPQHF. CDR3 DNA: TGTGCCAGCAGCTTAAACGTGGCGGATCAGCCCCAGCATTTT.

This clone has a handful of counts. The gene calls are TRBV5-4 and TRBJ1-2; 7 bases agree with TRBD1. The CDR3 is 13 residues long. The V segment lost 3 bases and the J segment 4 bases; nucleotides outside the gene matches: 3. The V gene's germline CDR1 is SGHNT and CDR2 YYREEE (reference sequence). The CDR3 is CASSSTGTYGYTF. CDR3 in DNA: TGTGCCAGCAGCTCGACAGGGACCTATGGCTACACCTTC.

This chain joins TRBV29-1 and TRBJ2-1; unclear D gene. V lost 4 bases and J lost 1, with 23 bases in between. This CDR3 spans 18 amino acids. Per germline, CDR1 SQVTM and CDR2 ANQGSEA. The CDR3 is CSVGAPDLHMYSYNEQFF. The CDR3 bases are TGCAGCGTTGGGGCCCCAGACCTGCACATGTATTCCTACAATGAGCAGTTCTTC.

The J gene is TRBJ1-1, the V gene TRBV12-1. TRBV12-1 is a known pseudogene. This CDR3 has 14 amino acids. The CDR3 here is CASSPPGGGTEAFF. The CDR3 bases are TGTGCCAGCAGCCCCCCGGGGGGTGGGACTGAAGCTTTCTTT.

The chain employs TRBV12-5 and TRBJ1-1, with unresolved D. The CDR3 covers 16 residues. V shed 5 bases and J shed 1 base, with 17 bases lying between them. Germline loops: CDR1 LGHNT, CDR2 FRNRAP. For the CDR3, the DNA is TGTGCTAGTGGTCCGACGCGGGAGGCTGGGAACACTGAAGCTTTCTTT. Its protein product is CASGPTREAGNTEAFF.

The rearrangement uses TRBV11-2 and TRBJ1-1; D might be TRBD1 (5 bases). Between the trimmed V and J ends, which lost 1 base and 5 bases, there was a span of 11 bases. This CDR3 comprises 14 residues. From germline, CDR1 is SGHAT and CDR2 FQNNGV. The CDR3 is CASSLVDGGTEAFF. The CDR3 DNA reads as TGTGCCAGCAGCTTAGTCGACGGGGGGACTGAAGCTTTCTTT.